These T cell receptor beta chains were read from a single sample in a study of T cell repertoires in cytomegalovirus infection. MiXCR was run by TCRdb on the reads, yielding one entry per CDR3 protein. The sample consists of about 220,000 distinct CDR3 sequences, 35% to 40% of them appearing once. No antigen has been assigned to these receptors. The specimen comprised CD8+ T cells from cultured PBMCs, sampled from culture after CMV antigen stimulation. All receptors derive from a human donor in good health (CMV status not recorded). Some clones in this sample may be carry-over from other donors' samples. The CDR3 runs from the conserved cysteine through the conserved F or W. The D gene is left open where the match is weak. Some rows mark clone size as missing; the rest say once, few, many or name a class of expanded clone.

v_call	j_call	d_call	clone_size	cdr3_aa	cdr3_nt
TRBV11-2	TRBJ1-2	TRBD1	few	CASSLDRTGGIHGYTF	TGTGCCAGCAGCTTAGACAGGACAGGGGGAATCCATGGCTACACCTTC
TRBV27	TRBJ2-7	.	.	CASSFGHEQYF	TGTGCCAGCAGTTTCGGCCACGAGCAGTACTTC
TRBV7-3	TRBJ2-7	.	.	CASSSILGGEQYF	TGTGCCAGCAGCTCTATTCTTGGGGGCGAGCAGTACTTC
TRBV7-8	TRBJ2-7	.	.	CASSLGCDVRYEQYF	TGTGCCAGCAGCTTGGGCTGCGACGTTCGCTACGAGCAGTACTTC
TRBV11-2	TRBJ2-7	.	once	CASSSLWAAPTLGEQYF	TGTGCCAGCAGTTCCCTTTGGGCGGCACCAACGCTGGGCGAGCAGTACTTC
TRBV13	TRBJ2-4	TRBD1	.	CASSPRTGIDAKNIQYF	TGTGCCAGCAGCCCCCGGACAGGGATAGACGCCAAAAACATTCAGTACTTC
TRBV11-1	TRBJ2-1	TRBD1	few	CASSTGQAQGEQFF	TGTGCCAGCAGCACCGGACAGGCTCAGGGTGAGCAGTTCTTC
TRBV28	TRBJ1-2	TRBD1	few	CASSFIEDNRGSDGYTF	TGTGCCAGCAGTTTCATCGAGGACAACAGGGGATCGGATGGCTACACCTTC
TRBV7-9	TRBJ1-1	.	.	CASSFPGEAEAFF	TGTGCCAGCAGCTTTCCCGGGGAAGCTGAAGCTTTCTTT
TRBV7-3	TRBJ2-3	TRBD2	many	CASSLIGGSGGLTDTQYF	TGTGCCAGCAGCTTAATAGGGGGCAGCGGGGGGCTCACAGATACGCAGTATTTT
TRBV2	TRBJ2-3	TRBD2	.	CASSFGLAGDGADTQYF	TGTGCCAGCAGTTTTGGACTAGCGGGAGATGGGGCAGATACGCAGTATTTT
TRBV5-1	TRBJ1-4	.	.	CASSLLGPEKLFF	TGCGCCAGCAGCTTGCTGGGGCCCGAAAAACTGTTTTTT
TRBV11-2	TRBJ2-1	.	few	CASSFTAGREQFF	TGTGCCAGCAGCTTTACTGCGGGTCGTGAGCAGTTCTTC
TRBV12-3/TRBV12-4	TRBJ2-2	.	.	CASRDSMTGELFF	TGTGCCAGCAGGGACAGCATGACGGGAGAGCTGTTTTTT
TRBV7-9	TRBJ1-2	TRBD1	.	CASSASGQGALGYTF	TGTGCCAGCAGCGCCTCCGGACAGGGGGCACTGGGCTACACCTTC
TRBV12-3/TRBV12-4	TRBJ2-1	.	.	CASSLRSVAQFF	TGTGCCAGCAGTTTACGTAGCGTCGCGCAGTTCTTC
TRBV7-2	TRBJ2-1	TRBD2	many	CASSFTSGYNEQFF	TGTGCCAGCAGCTTTACTAGCGGTTACAATGAGCAGTTCTTC
TRBV7-4	TRBJ2-3	TRBD2	many	CASSPGTSGITDTQYF	TGTGCCAGCAGCCCCGGGACTAGCGGAATCACAGATACGCAGTATTTT
TRBV4-2	TRBJ2-7	.	few	CASSQERESYEQYF	TGTGCCAGCAGCCAAGAACGAGAAAGCTACGAGCAGTACTTC
TRBV7-8	TRBJ2-4	.	.	CASSQLAAGRRNIQYF	TGTGCCAGCAGCCAACTGGCGGCGGGGAGGAGAAACATTCAGTACTTC
TRBV19	TRBJ1-5	.	few	CASSISQLPIGPQHF	TGTGCCAGTAGTATAAGTCAGCTCCCAATAGGGCCCCAGCATTTT
TRBV20-1	TRBJ2-7	.	few	CSVSSSTHEQYF	TGCAGTGTCTCTAGCTCGACCCACGAGCAGTACTTC
TRBV6-1	TRBJ2-3	TRBD1	few	CASSGYRGPADTQYF	TGTGCCAGCAGTGGCTACAGGGGACCCGCAGATACGCAGTATTTT
TRBV7-6	TRBJ2-1	TRBD2	many	CASSFGELAGKEQFF	TGTGCCAGCAGCTTTGGAGAGCTAGCGGGAAAAGAGCAGTTCTTC
TRBV27	TRBJ2-3	.	medium-sized	CASHGDTQYF	TGTGCCAGTCACGGAGATACGCAGTATTTT
TRBV2	TRBJ2-7	.	.	CASSEGDTFPYEQYF	TGTGCCAGCAGTGAAGGGGATACGTTTCCCTACGAGCAGTACTTC
TRBV7-6	TRBJ1-1	TRBD1	few	CASSKTGVTEAFF	TGTGCCAGCAGCAAAACAGGGGTCACTGAAGCTTTCTTT
TRBV27	TRBJ1-3	TRBD1	.	CASSLSRGDRGFAGNTIYF	TGTGCCAGCAGTTTATCGAGGGGGGACAGGGGGTTTGCTGGAAACACCATATATTTT
TRBV5-8	TRBJ2-1	.	.	CASSLGKGWSEQFF	TGTGCCAGCAGCTTGGGAAAGGGCTGGAGTGAGCAGTTCTTC
TRBV19	TRBJ1-1	.	.	CASSPRHTFNTEAFF	TGTGCCAGTAGTCCACGTCATACTTTTAACACTGAAGCTTTCTTT
TRBV19	TRBJ2-1	TRBD2	.	CASSEPAGSSYNEQFF	TGTGCCAGTAGTGAACCAGCGGGGAGCTCCTACAATGAGCAGTTCTTC
TRBV27	TRBJ1-6	.	few	CASGGEALNSPLHF	TGTGCCAGCGGAGGAGAGGCTTTAAATTCACCCCTCCACTTT
TRBV12-3/TRBV12-4	TRBJ2-1	.	.	CASIWGLQSPLNEQFF	TGTGCCAGCATTTGGGGTTTGCAGTCTCCCCTCAATGAGCAGTTCTTC
TRBV7-9	TRBJ2-1	.	few	CASSLAGGMSSYNEQFF	TGTGCCAGCAGCTTAGCGGGAGGCATGAGCTCCTACAATGAGCAGTTCTTC
TRBV20-1	TRBJ2-7	.	.	CSARGAYSYEQYF	TGCAGTGCTAGAGGGGCGTACTCCTACGAGCAGTACTTC
TRBV7-3	TRBJ2-1	TRBD2	few	CASSAPGTSGNEQFF	TGTGCCAGCAGCGCACCCGGGACTAGCGGCAATGAGCAGTTCTTC
TRBV12-3/TRBV12-4	TRBJ1-2	.	few	CASSTTGEANYGYTF	TGTGCCAGCAGCACAACAGGTGAAGCTAACTATGGCTACACCTTC
TRBV29-1	TRBJ2-7	TRBD1	.	CSVDYRGPSSYEQYF	TGCAGCGTTGACTACAGGGGACCTAGCTCCTACGAGCAGTACTTC
TRBV7-7	TRBJ1-1	.	few	CASSLDRSTEAFF	TGTGCTAGCAGCTTAGATAGAAGCACTGAAGCTTTCTTT
TRBV18	TRBJ2-7	.	many	CASSPSRGGHEQYF	TGTGCCAGCTCACCAAGCAGGGGAGGCCACGAGCAGTACTTC
TRBV27	TRBJ1-2	.	.	CASRDSNYGYTF	TGTGCCAGCAGGGACAGTAACTATGGCTACACCTTC
TRBV20-1	TRBJ2-2	TRBD2	.	CSARDSYNRTSGSRFTGELFF	TGCAGTGCTAGAGACTCCTATAATAGGACTAGCGGGAGCCGTTTCACCGGGGAGCTGTTTTTT
TRBV14	TRBJ2-7	.	.	CASSQEGDRGHSPFLYEQYF	TGTGCCAGCAGCCAAGAAGGGGATCGAGGGCACTCACCTTTTCTTTACGAGCAGTACTTC
TRBV30	TRBJ1-2	.	few	CAWTGVRYGYTF	TGTGCCTGGACAGGAGTCCGCTATGGCTACACCTTC
TRBV12-3/TRBV12-4	TRBJ2-3	TRBD2	few	CASTMTSGVTDTQYF	TGTGCCAGCACCATGACTAGCGGGGTCACAGATACGCAGTATTTT
TRBV2	TRBJ1-1	TRBD1	.	CASSEGQMNTEAFF	TGTGCCAGCAGTGAGGGACAGATGAACACTGAAGCTTTCTTT
TRBV27	TRBJ2-7	TRBD1	.	CASSLSDRDYEQYF	TGTGCCAGCAGTTTATCGGACAGGGACTACGAGCAGTACTTC